This passage covers 14 T cell receptor beta chains from one sample sequenced in a study of T-cell memory formation after mild COVID-19. TCRdb ran MiXCR on the 5' RACE reads and lists one entry per CDR3 protein. The sample includes approximately 110,000 distinct CDR3 sequences, 22% seen only once; the top ten take approximately 41%. The sequenced sample consisted of PBMCs or a T cell subset sorted from them (not recorded which). The receptors shown here come from a man between 18 and 29 years old who had mild COVID-19 (a few samples of this study predate the infection). Cell type and time point are not known.

This clonotype came up a few times. The rearrangement joins TRBV4-1 to TRBJ1-6; 9 bases are shared with TRBD1. V lost 5 bases to trimming and J lost 8 bases; unmatched junction nucleotides: 4. The CDR3 totals 14 residues. Looked up from germline, CDR1 is MGHRA and CDR2 is YSYEKL. CDR3 loop: CASSTRTGDSPLHF. The CDR3, as DNA: TGCGCCAGCAGCACGCGGACAGGGGATTCACCCCTCCACTTT.

The chain has TRBV4-3 and TRBJ2-1, with a tentative D call TRBD2 (5 bases). Germline V gene sequence: CDR1 LGHNA, CDR2 YSLEER. This CDR3 has 15 residues. Trimming removed 4 bases at V and 6 bases at J, with 16 bases between. CDR3 coding DNA: TGCGCCAGCAGCCCATCAGACACGGCGGGCAATGAGCAGTTCTTC. This gives the protein CASSPSDTAGNEQFF.

This clonotype was picked up a small number of times. The V gene is TRBV11-2, the J gene TRBJ2-1, with 7 bases fitting TRBD1. V was pared by 5 bases and J by 5 bases, with 3 bases of the junction left unmatched. CDR3 size: 13 residues. The germline gives CDR1 SGHAT, CDR2 FQNNGV. CDR3 nucleotides: TGTGCCAGCAGCCCTGGGACAGACAATGAGCAGTTCTTC. The encoded protein is CASSPGTDNEQFF.

This clonotype has ten or more counts. This sequence joins TRBV7-2 and TRBJ2-5; the D gene is possibly TRBD2 (6 bases). Trimming took off 4 bases at V and 3 bases at J, with 12 bases between the two ends. Germline loops: CDR1 SGHTA, CDR2 FQGNSA. The CDR3 totals 14 residues. In DNA form, the CDR3 reads TGTGCCAGCAGCTCACCTCGGACTAAAGAGACCCAGTACTTC. It translates to CASSSPRTKETQYF. Drawing the rest from reference TRBV7-2 and TRBJ2-5, the complete variable domain is GAGVSQSPSNKVTEKGKDVELRCDPISGHTALYWYRQSLGQGLEFLIYFQGNSAPDKSGLPSDRFSAERTGGSVSTLTIQRTQQEDSAVYLCASSSPRTKETQYFGPGTRLLVL.

The chain employs TRBV6-5 and TRBJ2-7; D not resolved. Trimming left V 0 bases short and J 7 bases short, with 10 bases between. Germline CDR1 and CDR2: MNHEY and SVGAGI. There are 13 residues in the CDR3. The CDR3 coding sequence is TGTGCCAGCAGTTACTCTGTTACGTCGGAGCAGTACTTC. It encodes CASSYSVTSEQYF.

V usage is TRBV27 and J usage is TRBJ2-4, with D maybe TRBD1 (5 bases). V lost 0 bases and J 0 bases, leaving 9 bases between the germline ends. The CDR3 consists of 16 residues. Germline CDR1 reads MNHEY; CDR2 reads SMNVEV (reference sequence). The CDR3, as DNA: TGTGCCAGCAGTTTATCTGGGGCTTTAGCCAAAAACATTCAGTACTTC. It specifies CASSLSGALAKNIQYF.

V gene TRBV6-6 combines with J gene TRBJ1-5; D unresolved. This CDR3 has 12 amino acids. With 0 bases removed from V and 6 bases from J, the gap between germline ends came to 3 bases. Per germline, CDR1 MNHNY and CDR2 SVGAGI (reference sequence). The DNA of the CDR3 is TGTGCCAGCAGTTACTCCCTTCAGCCCCAGCATTTT. Amino acid sequence: CASSYSLQPQHF.

This clonotype came up a few times. The chain combines TRBV12-3 or TRBV12-4 with TRBJ2-7; D ambiguous. There are 14 residues in the CDR3. With 3 bases removed from V and 2 bases from J, the gap between germline ends came to 11 bases. The chain's CDR3 is CASSLGTQPYEQYF. DNA for the CDR3: TGTGCCAGCAGTTTGGGTACCCAGCCCTACGAGCAGTACTTC.

J is TRBJ1-1 and V is TRBV4-1; no reliable D call. The CDR3 loop spans 14 amino acids. Germline values: CDR1 MGHRA, CDR2 YSYEKL. V was clipped by 2 bases and J by 0 bases, with 7 bases between them. As DNA, the CDR3 is TGCGCCAGCAGCCAAAACCAGTTGAACACTGAAGCTTTCTTT. Its translation is CASSQNQLNTEAFF.

This clonotype was detected a few times. The rearrangement joins TRBV7-3 to TRBJ2-3; 11 bases line up with TRBD2. Germline CDR1 and CDR2: SGHTA and FQGTGA. Trimming took 2 bases from V and 2 from J; bases not matched to a gene: 15. This CDR3 has 20 amino acids. Here the CDR3 reads CASSLLGPSGGLTDTDTQYF. The CDR3 DNA reads as TGTGCCAGCAGCTTACTCGGTCCTAGCGGGGGGCTTACCGACACAGATACGCAGTATTTT.

This clonotype was observed a handful of times. The chain uses TRBV6-5 and TRBJ2-7, with a possible D match to TRBD1 (5 bases). Per germline, CDR1 MNHEY and CDR2 SVGAGI. The CDR3 has 15 amino acids. V was cut by 1 base and J by 0 bases, with 10 bases left in between. The CDR3 DNA reads TGTGCCAGCAGTTACTGGGCAGGGAACTCCTACGAGCAGTACTTC. This translates into CASSYWAGNSYEQYF.

This clonotype has more than one count but fewer than ten. This sequence joins TRBV6-6 and TRBJ2-3, with D maybe TRBD2 (6 bases). CDR1 and CDR2 (germline): MNHNY, SVGAGI (reference sequence). The V and J ends lost 4 bases and 3 bases respectively, with 8 bases between them. The CDR3 is 13 residues long. CDR3 sequence: CASSWGVTDTQYF. The CDR3, as DNA: TGTGCCAGCAGTTGGGGGGTGACAGATACGCAGTATTTT.

In this sample, this clonotype turned up a few times. V and J are TRBV20-1 and TRBJ2-7; D gene uncertain. The germline V and J ends were trimmed by 5 bases and 6 bases, with 8 bases remaining between them. Germline lookup yields CDR1 DFQATT and CDR2 SNEGSKA (reference sequence). The CDR3 is 10 amino acids. The CDR3 nucleotides are TGCAGTGCTCTCCTCGGCGAGCAGTACTTC. Its translation is CSALLGEQYF.

The chain links TRBV20-1 to TRBJ1-1; 7 bases agree with TRBD1. V dropped 5 bases and J dropped 3; count of bases not matched to a gene: 12. This CDR3 has 15 amino acids. Germline assignment: CDR1 DFQATT and CDR2 SNEGSKA (reference sequence). In DNA, the CDR3 is TGCAGTGCTGGAAAGACAGGGAGCTTACACACTGAAGCTTTCTTT. Protein: CSAGKTGSLHTEAFF.